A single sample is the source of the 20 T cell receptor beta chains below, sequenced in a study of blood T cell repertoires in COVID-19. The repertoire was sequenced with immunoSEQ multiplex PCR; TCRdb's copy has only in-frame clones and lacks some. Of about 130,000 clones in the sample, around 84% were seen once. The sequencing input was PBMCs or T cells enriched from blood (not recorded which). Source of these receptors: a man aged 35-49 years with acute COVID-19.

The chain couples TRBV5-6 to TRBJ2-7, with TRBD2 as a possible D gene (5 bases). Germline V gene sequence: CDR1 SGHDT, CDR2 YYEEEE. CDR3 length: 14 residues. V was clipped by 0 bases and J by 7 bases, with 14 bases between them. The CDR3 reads CASSLGYPSGEQYF. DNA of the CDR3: TGTGCCAGCAGCTTGGGGTATCCCTCGGGGGAGCAGTACTTC.

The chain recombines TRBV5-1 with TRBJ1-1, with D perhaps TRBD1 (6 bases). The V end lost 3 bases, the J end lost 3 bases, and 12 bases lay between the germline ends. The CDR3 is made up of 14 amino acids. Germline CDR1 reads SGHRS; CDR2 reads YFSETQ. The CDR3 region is CASSSQGGDTEAFF. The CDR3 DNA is TGCGCCAGCAGCTCACAGGGAGGGGACACTGAAGCTTTCTTT.

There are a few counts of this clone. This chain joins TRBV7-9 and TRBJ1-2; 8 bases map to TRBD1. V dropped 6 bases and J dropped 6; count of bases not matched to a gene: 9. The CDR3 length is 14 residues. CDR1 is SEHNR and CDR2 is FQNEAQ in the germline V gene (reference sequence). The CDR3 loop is CASRSDRQGNGYTF. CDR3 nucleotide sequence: TGTGCCAGCAGGTCGGATAGACAGGGGAATGGCTACACCTTC. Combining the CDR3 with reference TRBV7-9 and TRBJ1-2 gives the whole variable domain DTGVSQNPRHKITKRGQNVTFRCDPISEHNRLYWYRQTLGQGPEFLTYFQNEAQLEKSRLLSDRFSAERPKGSFSTLEIQRTEQGDSAMYLCASRSDRQGNGYTFGSGTRLTVV.

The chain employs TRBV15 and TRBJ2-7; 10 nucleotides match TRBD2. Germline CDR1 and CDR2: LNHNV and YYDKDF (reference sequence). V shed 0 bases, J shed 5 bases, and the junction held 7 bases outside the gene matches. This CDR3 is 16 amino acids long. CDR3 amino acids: CATSREAGGLVHEQYF. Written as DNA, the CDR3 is TGTGCCACCAGCAGAGAAGCGGGGGGGCTCGTCCACGAGCAGTACTTC.

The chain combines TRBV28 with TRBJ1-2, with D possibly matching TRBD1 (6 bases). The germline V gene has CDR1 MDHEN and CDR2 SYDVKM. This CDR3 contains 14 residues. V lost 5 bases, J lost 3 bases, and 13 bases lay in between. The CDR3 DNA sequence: TGTGCCAGCAGTCCCCCACAGGGCCACTATGGCTACACCTTC. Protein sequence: CASSPPQGHYGYTF.

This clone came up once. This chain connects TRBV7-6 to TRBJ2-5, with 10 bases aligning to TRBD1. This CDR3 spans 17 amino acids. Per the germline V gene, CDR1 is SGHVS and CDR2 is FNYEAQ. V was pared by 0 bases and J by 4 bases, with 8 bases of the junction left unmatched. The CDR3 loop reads CASSLATGTGASETQYF. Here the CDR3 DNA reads TGTGCCAGCAGCTTAGCCACCGGGACAGGGGCATCAGAGACCCAGTACTTC.

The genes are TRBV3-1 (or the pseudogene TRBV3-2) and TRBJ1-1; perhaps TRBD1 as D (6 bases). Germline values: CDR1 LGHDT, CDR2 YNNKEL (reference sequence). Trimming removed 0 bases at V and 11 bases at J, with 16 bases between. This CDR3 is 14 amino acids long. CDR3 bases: TGTGCCAGCAGCCAAGATCCCAGGGGATGGGGGGCTTTCTTT. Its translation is CASSQDPRGWGAFF.

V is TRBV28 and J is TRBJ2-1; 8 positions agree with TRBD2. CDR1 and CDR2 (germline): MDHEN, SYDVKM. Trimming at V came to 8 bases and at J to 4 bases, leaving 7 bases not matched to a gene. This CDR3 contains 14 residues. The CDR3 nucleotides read TGTGCCAGCTCCTCGGGGGGGGGTTACAATGAGCAGTTCTTC. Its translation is CASSSGGGYNEQFF.

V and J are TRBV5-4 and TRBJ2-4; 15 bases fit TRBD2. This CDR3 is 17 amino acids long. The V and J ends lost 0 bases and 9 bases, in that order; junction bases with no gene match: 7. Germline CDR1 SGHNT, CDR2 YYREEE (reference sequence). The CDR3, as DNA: TGTGCCAGCAGCTTGGGGACTAGCGGGGGGGCCACTGGCATTCAGTACTTC. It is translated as CASSLGTSGGATGIQYF.

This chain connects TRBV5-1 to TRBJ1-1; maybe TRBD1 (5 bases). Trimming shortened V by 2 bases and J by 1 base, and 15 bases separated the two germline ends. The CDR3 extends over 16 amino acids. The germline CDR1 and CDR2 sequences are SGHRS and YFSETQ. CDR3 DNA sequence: TGCGCCAGCAGCTTTGGGTTTGGGGCCCCGAACACTGAAGCTTTCTTT. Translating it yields CASSFGFGAPNTEAFF. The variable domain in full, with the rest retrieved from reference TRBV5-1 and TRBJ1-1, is KAGVTQTPRYLIKTRGQQVTLSCSPISGHRSVSWYQQTPGQGLQFLFEYFSETQRNKGNFPGRFSGRQFSNSRSEMNVSTLELGDSALYLCASSFGFGAPNTEAFFGQGTRLTVV.

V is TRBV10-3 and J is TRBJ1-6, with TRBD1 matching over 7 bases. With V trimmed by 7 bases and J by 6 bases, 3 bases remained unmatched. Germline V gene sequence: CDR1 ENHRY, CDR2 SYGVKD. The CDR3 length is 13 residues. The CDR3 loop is CAIKGAGNSPLHF. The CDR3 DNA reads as TGTGCCATCAAGGGGGCGGGTAATTCACCCCTCCACTTT.

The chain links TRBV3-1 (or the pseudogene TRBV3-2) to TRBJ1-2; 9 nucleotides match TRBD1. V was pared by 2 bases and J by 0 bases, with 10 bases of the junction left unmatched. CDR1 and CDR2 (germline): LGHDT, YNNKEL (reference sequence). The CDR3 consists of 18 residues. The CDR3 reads CASSQHSGQGSSNYGYTF. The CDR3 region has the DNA TGTGCCAGCAGCCAACACTCGGGACAGGGTTCCTCTAACTATGGCTACACCTTC.

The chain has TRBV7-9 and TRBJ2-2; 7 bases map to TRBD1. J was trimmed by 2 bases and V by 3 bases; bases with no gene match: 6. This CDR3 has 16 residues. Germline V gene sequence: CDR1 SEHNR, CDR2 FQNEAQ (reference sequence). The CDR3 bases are TGTGCCAGCAGCTTTAGAGGGGGCCCTAACACCGGGGAGCTGTTTTTT. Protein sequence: CASSFRGGPNTGELFF. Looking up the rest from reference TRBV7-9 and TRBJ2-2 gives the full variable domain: DTGVSQNPRHKITKRGQNVTFRCDPISEHNRLYWYRQTLGQGPEFLTYFQNEAQLEKSRLLSDRFSAERPKGSFSTLEIQRTEQGDSAMYLCASSFRGGPNTGELFFGEGSRLTVL.

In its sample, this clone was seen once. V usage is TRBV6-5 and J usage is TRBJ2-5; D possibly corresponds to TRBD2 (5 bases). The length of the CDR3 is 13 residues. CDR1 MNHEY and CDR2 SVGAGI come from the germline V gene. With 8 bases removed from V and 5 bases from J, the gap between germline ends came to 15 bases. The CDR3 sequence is CASLEPGGETQYF. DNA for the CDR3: TGTGCCAGCCTCGAGCCAGGCGGGGAGACCCAGTACTTC.

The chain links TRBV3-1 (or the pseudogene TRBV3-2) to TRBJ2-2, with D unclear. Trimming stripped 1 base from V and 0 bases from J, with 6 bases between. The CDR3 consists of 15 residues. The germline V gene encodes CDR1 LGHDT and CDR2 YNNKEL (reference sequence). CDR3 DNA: TGTGCCAGCAGCCAAGTCCAGTCGAACACCGGGGAGCTGTTTTTT. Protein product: CASSQVQSNTGELFF.

This chain's CDR3 is CASAFGQGTDTQYF. The CDR3 coding sequence is TGCGCCAGCGCGTTCGGACAAGGCACAGATACGCAGTATTTT. The rearrangement links TRBV5-1 to TRBJ2-3; TRBD1 might be the D (5 bases). Germline CDR1 SGHRS, CDR2 YFSETQ. The ends were cut back, 7 bases at V and 1 base at J, with 13 bases in the middle. The CDR3 runs to 14 residues. Variable domain in full (rest from reference TRBV5-1 and TRBJ2-3): KAGVTQTPRYLIKTRGQQVTLSCSPISGHRSVSWYQQTPGQGLQFLFEYFSETQRNKGNFPGRFSGRQFSNSRSEMNVSTLELGDSALYLCASAFGQGTDTQYFGPGTRLTVL.

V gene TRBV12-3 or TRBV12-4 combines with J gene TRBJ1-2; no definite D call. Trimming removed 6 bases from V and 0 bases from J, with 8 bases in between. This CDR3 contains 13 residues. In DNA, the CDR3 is TGTGCCAGCAGGAGGAGAACTAACTATGGCTACACCTTC. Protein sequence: CASRRRTNYGYTF.

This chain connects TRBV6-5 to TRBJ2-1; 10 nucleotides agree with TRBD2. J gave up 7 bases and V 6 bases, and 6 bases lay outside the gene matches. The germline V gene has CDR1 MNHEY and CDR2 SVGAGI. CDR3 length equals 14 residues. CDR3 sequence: CASSLAGGWNEQFF. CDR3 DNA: TGTGCCAGCAGCTTAGCGGGGGGATGGAATGAGCAGTTCTTC.

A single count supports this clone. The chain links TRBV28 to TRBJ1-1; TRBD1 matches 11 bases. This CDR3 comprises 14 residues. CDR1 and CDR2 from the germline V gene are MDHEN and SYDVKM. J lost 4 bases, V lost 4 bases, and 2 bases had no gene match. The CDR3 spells CASSSGTGGTEAFF. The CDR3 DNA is TGTGCCAGCAGTTCCGGGACAGGGGGCACTGAAGCTTTCTTT.

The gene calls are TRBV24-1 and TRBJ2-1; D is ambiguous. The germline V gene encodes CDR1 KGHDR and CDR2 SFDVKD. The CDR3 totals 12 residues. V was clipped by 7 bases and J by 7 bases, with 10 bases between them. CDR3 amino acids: CATRHGRNEQFF. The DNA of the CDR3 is TGTGCCACCAGGCATGGCCGAAATGAGCAGTTCTTC.